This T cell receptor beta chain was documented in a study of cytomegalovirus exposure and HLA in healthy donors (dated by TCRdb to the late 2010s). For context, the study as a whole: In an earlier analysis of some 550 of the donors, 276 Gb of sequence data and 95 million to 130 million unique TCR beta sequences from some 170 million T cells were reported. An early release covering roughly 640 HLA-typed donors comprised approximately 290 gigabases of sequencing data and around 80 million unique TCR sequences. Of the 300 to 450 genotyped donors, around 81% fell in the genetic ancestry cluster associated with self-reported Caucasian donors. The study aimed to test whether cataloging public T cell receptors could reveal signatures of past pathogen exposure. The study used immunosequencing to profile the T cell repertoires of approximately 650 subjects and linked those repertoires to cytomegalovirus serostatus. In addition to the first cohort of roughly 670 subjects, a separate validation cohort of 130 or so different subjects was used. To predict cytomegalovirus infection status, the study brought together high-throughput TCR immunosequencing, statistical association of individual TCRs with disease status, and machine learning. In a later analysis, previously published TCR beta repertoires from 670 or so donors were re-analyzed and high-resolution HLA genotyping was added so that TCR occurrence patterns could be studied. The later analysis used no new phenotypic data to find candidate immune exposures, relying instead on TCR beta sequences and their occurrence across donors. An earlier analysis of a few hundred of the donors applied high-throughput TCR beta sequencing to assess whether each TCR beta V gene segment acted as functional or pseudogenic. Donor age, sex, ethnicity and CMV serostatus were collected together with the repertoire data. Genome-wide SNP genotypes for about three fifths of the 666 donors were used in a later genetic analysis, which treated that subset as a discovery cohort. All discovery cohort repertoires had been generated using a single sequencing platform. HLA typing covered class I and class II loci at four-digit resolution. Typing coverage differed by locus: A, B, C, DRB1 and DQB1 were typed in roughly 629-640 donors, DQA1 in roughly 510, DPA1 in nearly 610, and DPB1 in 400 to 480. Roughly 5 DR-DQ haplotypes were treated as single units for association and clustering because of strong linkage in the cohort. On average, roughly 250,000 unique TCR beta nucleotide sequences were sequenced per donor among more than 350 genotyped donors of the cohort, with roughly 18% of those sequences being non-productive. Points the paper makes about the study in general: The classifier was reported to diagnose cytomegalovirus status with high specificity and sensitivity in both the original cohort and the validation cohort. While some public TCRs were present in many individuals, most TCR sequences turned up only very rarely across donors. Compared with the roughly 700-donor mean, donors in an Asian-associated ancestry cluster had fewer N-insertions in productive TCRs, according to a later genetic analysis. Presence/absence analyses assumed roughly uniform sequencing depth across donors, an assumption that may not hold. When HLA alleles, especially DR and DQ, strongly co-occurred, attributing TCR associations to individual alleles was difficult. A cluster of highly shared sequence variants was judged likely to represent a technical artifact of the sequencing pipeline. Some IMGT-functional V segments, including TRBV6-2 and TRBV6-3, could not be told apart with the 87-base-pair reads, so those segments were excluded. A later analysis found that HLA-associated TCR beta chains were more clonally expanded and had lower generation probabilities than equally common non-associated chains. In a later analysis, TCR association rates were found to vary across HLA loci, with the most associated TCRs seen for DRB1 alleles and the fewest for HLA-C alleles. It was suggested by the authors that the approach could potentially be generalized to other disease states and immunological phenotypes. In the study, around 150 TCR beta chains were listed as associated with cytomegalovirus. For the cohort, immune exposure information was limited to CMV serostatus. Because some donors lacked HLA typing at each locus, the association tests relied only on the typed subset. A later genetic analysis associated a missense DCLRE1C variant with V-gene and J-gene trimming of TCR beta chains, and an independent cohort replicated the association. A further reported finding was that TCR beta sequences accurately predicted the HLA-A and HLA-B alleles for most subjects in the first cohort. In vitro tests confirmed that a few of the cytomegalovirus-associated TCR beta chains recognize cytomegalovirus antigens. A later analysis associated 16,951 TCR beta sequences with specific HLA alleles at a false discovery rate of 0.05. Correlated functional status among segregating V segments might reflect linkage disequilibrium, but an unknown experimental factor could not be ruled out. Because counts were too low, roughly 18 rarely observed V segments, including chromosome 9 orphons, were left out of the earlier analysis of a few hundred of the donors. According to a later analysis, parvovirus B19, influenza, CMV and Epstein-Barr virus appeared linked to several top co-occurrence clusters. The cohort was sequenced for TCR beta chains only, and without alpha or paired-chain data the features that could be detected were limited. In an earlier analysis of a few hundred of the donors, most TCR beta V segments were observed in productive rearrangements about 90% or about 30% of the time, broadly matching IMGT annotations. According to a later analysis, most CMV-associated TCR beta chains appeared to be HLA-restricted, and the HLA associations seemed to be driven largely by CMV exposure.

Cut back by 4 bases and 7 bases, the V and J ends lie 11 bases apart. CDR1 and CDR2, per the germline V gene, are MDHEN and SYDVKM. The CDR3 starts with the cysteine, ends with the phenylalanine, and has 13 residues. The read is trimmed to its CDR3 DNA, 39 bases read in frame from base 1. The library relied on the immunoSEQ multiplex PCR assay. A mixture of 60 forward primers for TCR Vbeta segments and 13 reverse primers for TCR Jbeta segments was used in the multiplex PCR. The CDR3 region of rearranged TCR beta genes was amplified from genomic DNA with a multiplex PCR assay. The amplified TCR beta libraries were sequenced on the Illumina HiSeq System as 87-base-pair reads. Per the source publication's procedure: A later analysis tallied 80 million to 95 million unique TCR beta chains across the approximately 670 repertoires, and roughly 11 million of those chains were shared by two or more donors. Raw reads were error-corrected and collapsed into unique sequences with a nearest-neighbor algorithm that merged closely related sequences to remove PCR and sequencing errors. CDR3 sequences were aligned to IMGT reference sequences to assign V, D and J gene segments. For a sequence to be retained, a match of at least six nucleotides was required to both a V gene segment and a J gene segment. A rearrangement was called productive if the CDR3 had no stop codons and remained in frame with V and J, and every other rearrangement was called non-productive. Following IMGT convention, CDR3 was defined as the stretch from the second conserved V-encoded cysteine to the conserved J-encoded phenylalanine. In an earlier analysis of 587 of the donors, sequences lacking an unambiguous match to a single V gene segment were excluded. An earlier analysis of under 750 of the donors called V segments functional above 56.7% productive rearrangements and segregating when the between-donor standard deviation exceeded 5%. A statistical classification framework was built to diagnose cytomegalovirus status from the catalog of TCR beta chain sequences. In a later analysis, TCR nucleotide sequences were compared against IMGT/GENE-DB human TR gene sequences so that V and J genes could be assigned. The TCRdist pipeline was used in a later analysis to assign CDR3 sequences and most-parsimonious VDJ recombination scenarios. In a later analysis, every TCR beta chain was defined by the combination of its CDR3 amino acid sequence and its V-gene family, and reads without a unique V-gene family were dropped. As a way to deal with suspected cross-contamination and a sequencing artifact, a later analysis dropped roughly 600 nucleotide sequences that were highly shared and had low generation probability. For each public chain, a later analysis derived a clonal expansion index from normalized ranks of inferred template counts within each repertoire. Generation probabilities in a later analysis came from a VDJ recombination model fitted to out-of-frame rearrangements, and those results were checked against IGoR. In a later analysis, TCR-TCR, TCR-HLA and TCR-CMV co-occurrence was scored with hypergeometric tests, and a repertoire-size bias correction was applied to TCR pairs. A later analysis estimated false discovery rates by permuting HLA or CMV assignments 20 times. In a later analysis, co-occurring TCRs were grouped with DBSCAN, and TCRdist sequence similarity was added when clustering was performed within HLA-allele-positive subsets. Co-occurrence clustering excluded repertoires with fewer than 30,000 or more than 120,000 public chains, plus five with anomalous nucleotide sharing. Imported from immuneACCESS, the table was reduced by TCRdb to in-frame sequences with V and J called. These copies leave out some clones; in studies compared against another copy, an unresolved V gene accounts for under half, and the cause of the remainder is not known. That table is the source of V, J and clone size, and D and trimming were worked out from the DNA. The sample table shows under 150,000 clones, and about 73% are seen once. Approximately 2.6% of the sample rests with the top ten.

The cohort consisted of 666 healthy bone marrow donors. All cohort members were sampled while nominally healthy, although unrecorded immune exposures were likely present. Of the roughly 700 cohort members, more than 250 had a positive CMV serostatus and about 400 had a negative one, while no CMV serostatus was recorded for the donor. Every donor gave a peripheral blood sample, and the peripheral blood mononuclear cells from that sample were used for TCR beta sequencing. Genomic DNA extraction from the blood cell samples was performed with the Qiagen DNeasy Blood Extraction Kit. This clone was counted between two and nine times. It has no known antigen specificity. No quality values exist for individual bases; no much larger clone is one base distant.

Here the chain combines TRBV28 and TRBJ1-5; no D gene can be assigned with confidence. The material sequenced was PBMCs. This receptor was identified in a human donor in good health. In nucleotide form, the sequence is TGTGCCAGCAGTTCTGGCAGGCTGCAGCCCCAGCATTTT. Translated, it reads CASSSGRLQPQHF.